The clone carrying this TCR beta chain was observed a few times. What it binds is unknown. Patients having uncontrolled infection, another autoimmune disease, pregnancy or lactation were not included. RNA transcripts were the template for amplifying TCR beta CDR3 regions. The TCR CDR3 was amplified in a first-round RT-PCR using the HTBI primer set. TCRdb processed the multiplex PCR reads anew with MiXCR; each CDR3 protein has one entry. Among some 370,000 distinct CDR3 sequences, over 11% were seen once, and the ten largest hold 25% to 30%. This record comes from a study of T cells in Graves' hyperthyroidism and ophthalmopathy. This CDR3 region has 11 residues. The V gene's germline CDR1 is DFQATT and CDR2 SNEGSKA (reference sequence). V gave up 6 bases and J gave up 1 base, with 6 bases separating them. Study findings and constraints: Within blood appeared most thyroid clonotypes that had expanded above 0.001.

The J gene is TRBJ1-1, the V gene TRBV20-1; no clear D gene. What was sequenced was blood. This sequence was found in a man in his forties or fifties with Graves' ophthalmopathy. The CDR3 sequence is CSAPANTEAFF. The CDR3 nucleotides are TGCAGTGCACCCGCGAACACTGAAGCTTTCTTT.